The clone carrying this TCR beta chain was seen a few times. No antigen is known for it. These data are taken from a study of CD8+ T cells in alopecia areata. About the study: In an open-label trial, patients got 5 to 10 mg tofacitinib twice daily. Points from the study as a whole: Association of baseline CD8+ expansion with response is uncertain owing to one nonresponder.

The treatment was: oral pan-JAK inhibitor, 5-10 mg twice daily. The germline V and J ends were trimmed by 0 bases and 2 bases, with 9 bases remaining between them. CDR3 length: 15 amino acids. In germline, CDR1 is MNHEY, CDR2 SVGAGI. After isolation, RNA underwent reverse transcription to generate cDNA as the sequencing template. Sequencing was performed with immunoSEQ multiplex PCR; in TCRdb, only in-frame clones are kept and a portion is missing. The top ten clones hold under 2% of a sample with about 290,000 clones, nearly 60% of them seen once. The sequence derives from a human donor with alopecia areata. The chain has TRBV6-5 and TRBJ2-3; D gene uncertain. Sample: CD4+ T cells sorted from blood, taken at week 24, from a patient treated with tofacitinib. Here the CDR3 DNA reads TGTGCCAGCAGTTACTCGGATGTTTCCACAGATACGCAGTATTTT. It encodes CASSYSDVSTDTQYF.